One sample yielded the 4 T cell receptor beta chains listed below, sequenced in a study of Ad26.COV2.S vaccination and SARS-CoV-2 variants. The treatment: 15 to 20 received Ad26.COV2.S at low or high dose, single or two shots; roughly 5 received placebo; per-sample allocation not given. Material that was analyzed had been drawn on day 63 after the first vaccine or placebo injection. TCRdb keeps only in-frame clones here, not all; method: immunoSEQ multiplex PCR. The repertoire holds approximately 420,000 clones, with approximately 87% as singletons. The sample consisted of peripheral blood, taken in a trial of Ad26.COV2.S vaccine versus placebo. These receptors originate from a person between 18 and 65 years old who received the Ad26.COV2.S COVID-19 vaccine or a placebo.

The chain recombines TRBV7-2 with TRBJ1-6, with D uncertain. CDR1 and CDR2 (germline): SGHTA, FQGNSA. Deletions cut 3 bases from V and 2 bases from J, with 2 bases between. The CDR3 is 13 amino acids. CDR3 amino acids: CASSFPYNSPLHF. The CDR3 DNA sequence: TGTGCCAGCAGCTTCCCCTATAATTCACCCCTCCACTTT.

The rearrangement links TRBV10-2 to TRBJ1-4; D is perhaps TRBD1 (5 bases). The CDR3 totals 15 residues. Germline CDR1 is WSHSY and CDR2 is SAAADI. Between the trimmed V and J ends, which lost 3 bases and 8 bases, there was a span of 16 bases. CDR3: CASSEIMGVGEKLFF. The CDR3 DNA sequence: TGCGCCAGCAGTGAAATAATGGGGGTGGGGGAAAAACTGTTTTTT.

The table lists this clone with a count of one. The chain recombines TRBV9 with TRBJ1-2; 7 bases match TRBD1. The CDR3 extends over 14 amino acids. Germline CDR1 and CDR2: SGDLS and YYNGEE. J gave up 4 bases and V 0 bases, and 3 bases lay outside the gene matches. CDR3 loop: CASSVGGQSYGYTF. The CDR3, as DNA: TGTGCCAGCAGCGTAGGGGGACAGTCCTATGGCTACACCTTC. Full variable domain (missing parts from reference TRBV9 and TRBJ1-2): DSGVTQTPKHLITATGQRVTLRCSPRSGDLSVYWYQQSLDQGLQFLIQYYNGEERAKGNILERFSAQQFPDLHSELNLSSLELGDSALYFCASSVGGQSYGYTFGSGTRLTVV.

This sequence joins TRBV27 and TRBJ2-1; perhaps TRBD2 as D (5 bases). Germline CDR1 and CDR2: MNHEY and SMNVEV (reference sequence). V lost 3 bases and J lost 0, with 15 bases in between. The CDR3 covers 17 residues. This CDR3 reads CASSLGARRSSYNEQFF. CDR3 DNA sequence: TGTGCCAGCAGTTTGGGAGCCCGAAGGAGCTCCTACAATGAGCAGTTCTTC.